This entry lists 20 T cell receptor beta chains sequenced from one sample in a study of regulatory T cells in long-lasting Graves disease. Arm-PCR of CDR3 regions and iRepertoire HTBI primers were used to build TCR beta libraries. TCRdb redid the calling of the multiplex PCR reads with MiXCR, one entry per CDR3 protein. Here the sample spans 500,000 or so distinct CDR3 sequences, 16% being singletons. This sample's time point: newly diagnosed GD, antithyroid drugs for less than 3 months. The TCR library was made from RNA extracted from PBMCs. The same sample was also used in a study of T cells in Graves' hyperthyroidism and ophthalmopathy.

The sequences come from peripheral blood mononuclear cells (PBMCs), collected at new diagnosis, from a patient treated with antithyroid drugs. These receptors all stem from a man in his forties with Graves disease.

The chain combines TRBV11-2 with TRBJ2-7; 11 bases align to TRBD2. Germline V lookup: CDR1 SGHAT, CDR2 FQNNGV. The J segment lost 6 bases and the V segment lost 6 bases, leaving 7 bases of the junction unmatched. The CDR3 totals 14 residues. CDR3 sequence (DNA): TGTGCCAGCAGTCGGGTAGCGGGAGGGGGCGAGCAGTACTTC. Translation gives CASSRVAGGGEQYF.

V and J are TRBV29-1 and TRBJ2-1; the D call may be TRBD1 or TRBD2 (5 bases each). The V end lost 6 bases, the J end lost 1 base, and 10 bases lay between the germline ends. Germline V gives CDR1 SQVTM, CDR2 ANQGSEA. This CDR3 contains 13 residues. The CDR3 loop is CSVWDRSYNEQFF. The CDR3 region has the DNA TGCAGCGTCTGGGACCGTTCCTACAATGAGCAGTTCTTC.

This clonotype was counted at least ten times. This chain uses TRBV30 with TRBJ2-2; D ambiguous. The CDR3 covers 13 residues. The V gene's germline CDR1 is GTSNPN and CDR2 SVGIG (reference sequence). Deletions cut 0 bases from V and 5 bases from J, with 7 bases between. The CDR3 DNA sequence: TGTGCCTGGAGTGTATTGTCTACCGGGGAGCTGTTTTTT. Translated, it gives CAWSVLSTGELFF.

This clonotype has a handful of counts. The chain has TRBV12-3 or TRBV12-4 and TRBJ1-2; 7 bases agree with TRBD1. The ends lost 7 bases at V and 2 bases at J; junction bases unmatched: 7. The CDR3 totals 14 residues. The CDR3 loop reads CASNRGQSNYGYTF. The CDR3 bases are TGTGCCAGCAATCGGGGACAGAGCAACTATGGCTACACCTTC.

This clonotype was seen only a few times. The CDR3 DNA reads as TGTGCCACCAGTGATATAACAGGGAAAGATACGCAGTATTTT. This encodes CATSDITGKDTQYF. The rearrangement uses TRBV24-1 and TRBJ2-3, with D perhaps matching TRBD1 (6 bases). V was clipped by 3 bases and J by 5 bases, with 11 bases between them. Germline V gene data show CDR1 as KGHDR and CDR2 as SFDVKD. The CDR3 loop spans 14 amino acids.

This clonotype was detected many times. The chain joins TRBV12-5 to TRBJ2-1, with unresolved D. CDR1 and CDR2 (germline): LGHNT, FRNRAP. This CDR3 is built from 10 residues. Trimming pared 6 bases from V and 5 bases from J, leaving 2 bases between. In nucleotides, the CDR3 is TGTGCTAGTGGGAACAATGAGCAGTTCTTC. It codes for CASGNNEQFF.

As for this clonotype: At one of its ends the junction is not consistent with the germline gene, which may arise from a read error. The chain couples TRBV5-1 to TRBJ2-6; the D gene could be TRBD1 or TRBD2 (5 bases each). The CDR3 consists of 15 residues. Germline V gene data show CDR1 as SGHRS and CDR2 as YFSETQ. The CDR3 coding sequence is TGTGCCAGCAGGGACCGGCGCTCTGGGGCCAACGTCCTGACTTTC. This encodes CASRDRRSGANVLTF.

Here the CDR3 DNA reads TGTGCCAGCAGCCGACAGGCTGCTAATGAAAAACTGTTTTTT. Translating gives CASSRQAANEKLFF. The rearrangement uses TRBV6-1 and TRBJ1-4; TRBD1 is a possible D gene (6 bases). V was cut by 6 bases and J by 3 bases, with 11 bases left in between. CDR1 and CDR2 (germline): MNHNS, SASEGT. CDR3 size: 14 residues.

This clonotype was recorded at least ten times. CDR3 loop: CASSYKREGPETQYF. CDR3 DNA sequence: TGTGCCAGCAGTTACAAGCGGGAGGGCCCCGAGACCCAGTACTTC. The chain joins TRBV6-5 to TRBJ2-5; TRBD2 agrees at 10 bases. This CDR3 spans 15 amino acids. The germline V gene has CDR1 MNHEY and CDR2 SVGAGI. V shed 2 bases and J 5 bases; nucleotides not matched to a gene: 5.

V is TRBV27 and J is TRBJ2-1; TRBD2 matches at 12 bases. With 3 bases clipped from V and 7 bases from J, the junction kept 4 bases outside the gene matches. Germline-derived CDR1 and CDR2 are MNHEY and SMNVEV (reference sequence). The length of the CDR3 is 15 residues. DNA for the CDR3: TGTGCCAGCAGTTTCTACGGGACTAGCGGGAATGAGCAGTTCTTC. This sequence encodes CASSFYGTSGNEQFF.

This clonotype has a handful of counts. Written as DNA, the CDR3 is TGCGCCAGCAGCCAGTACCAGACAGCAACTAATGAAAAACTGTTTTTT. It is translated as CASSQYQTATNEKLFF. The chain combines TRBV4-1 with TRBJ1-4, with D perhaps matching TRBD1 (5 bases). The V gene's germline CDR1 is MGHRA and CDR2 YSYEKL. This CDR3 contains 16 residues. V lost 3 bases to trimming and J lost 0 bases, with 11 bases between them.

Many counts were recorded for this clonotype. The chain is built from TRBV11-2 and TRBJ2-2; D tentatively reads TRBD1 or TRBD2 (6 bases each). This CDR3 comprises 16 residues. Germline values: CDR1 SGHAT, CDR2 FQNNGV. The V end was cut by 6 bases, the J end by 6 bases, with 20 bases between. For the CDR3, the DNA is TGTGCCAGCAGAGCCGTGGGGGGCGCTTGGTCCGGGGAGCTGTTTTTT. This codes for CASRAVGGAWSGELFF. Combining the CDR3 with reference TRBV11-2 and TRBJ2-2 gives the whole variable domain EAGVAQSPRYKIIEKRQSVAFWCNPISGHATLYWYQQILGQGPKLLIQFQNNGVVDDSQLPKDRFSAERLKGVDSTLKIQPAKLEDSAVYLCASRAVGGAWSGELFFGEGSRLTVL.

About this clonotype itself: Being one base from a much bigger clone, this may be a read error. The V gene is TRBV20-1, the J gene TRBJ2-1; D gene unclear. Gene TRBJ2-7 matches the end of the DNA better, so the J call may be wrong. Germline V CDR1 and CDR2: DFQATT, SNEGSKA (reference sequence). The CDR3 consists of 14 residues. The CDR3 sequence: CSAILSKAYNEQYF. In DNA, the CDR3 is TGCAGTGCTATATTATCGAAGGCCTACAATGAGCAGTACTTC.

This clonotype was counted only a few times. The chain is built from TRBV28 and TRBJ1-4, with D unresolved. Between the trimmed V and J ends, which lost 6 bases and 4 bases, there was a span of 9 bases. Germline V gene data show CDR1 as MDHEN and CDR2 as SYDVKM. This CDR3 contains 13 residues. CDR3 residues: CASSVSNNEKLFF. DNA of the CDR3: TGTGCCAGCAGCGTCAGCAATAATGAAAAACTGTTTTTT.

This clonotype was observed at least ten times. V gene TRBV20-1 combines with J gene TRBJ2-1; no definite D call. The CDR3 has 14 residues. V was pared by 2 bases and J by 5 bases, with 13 bases between. Germline assignment: CDR1 DFQATT and CDR2 SNEGSKA (reference sequence). This chain's CDR3 is CSARWVGFDNEQFF. The CDR3 nucleotides read TGCAGTGCTAGATGGGTTGGGTTCGACAATGAGCAGTTCTTC.

This clonotype was counted many times. The chain joins TRBV28 to TRBJ2-3; 9 bases fit TRBD1. The V gene end was trimmed by 7 bases and the J gene end by 6 bases; junction bases not matched to a gene: 17. From germline, CDR1 is MDHEN and CDR2 SYDVKM. The length of the CDR3 is 17 residues. The CDR3 here is CASTTQRTGAPVDTQYF. In DNA form, the CDR3 reads TGTGCCAGCACCACCCAGCGGACAGGGGCCCCCGTGGATACGCAGTATTTT.

This clonotype was seen a handful of times. The chain carries TRBV5-1 and TRBJ2-7; 9 nucleotides agree with TRBD2. Unmatched junction bases numbered 14, after V lost 4 bases and J lost 3 bases. The CDR3 has 17 amino acids. The germline gives CDR1 SGHRS, CDR2 YFSETQ. In DNA, the CDR3 is TGCGCCAGCAGCCGAGCGGGAGGTGGGGGCCAATACTACGAGCAGTACTTC. Protein: CASSRAGGGGQYYEQYF.

At least ten counts were recorded for this clonotype. The CDR3 DNA reads as TGCAGTGCTAGGGGGGTGAAAGTTTTTGAAGCTTTCTTT. This codes for CSARGVKVFEAFF. The rearrangement links TRBV20-1 to TRBJ1-1, with TRBD1 as a possible D gene (5 bases). The CDR3 covers 13 residues. V gave up 3 bases and J gave up 7 bases, with 15 bases separating them. Germline loops: CDR1 DFQATT, CDR2 SNEGSKA (reference sequence).

This clonotype was recorded many times. The V gene is TRBV5-1, the J gene TRBJ2-2, with D unresolved. The length of the CDR3 is 14 residues. From germline, CDR1 is SGHRS and CDR2 YFSETQ. V dropped 7 bases and J dropped 5 bases, with 15 bases sitting between them. The CDR3 coding sequence is TGCGCCAGCCGCATCCGGGCCGAAACCGGGGAGCTGTTTTTT. Its protein is CASRIRAETGELFF.

The chain uses TRBV7-9 and TRBJ1-2; D unclear. The CDR3 runs 12 residues. Per the germline V gene, CDR1 is SEHNR and CDR2 is FQNEAQ (reference sequence). Between the trimmed V and J ends, which lost 4 bases and 4 bases, there was a span of 7 bases. The CDR3 here is CASSSDGYGYTF. The CDR3, as DNA: TGTGCCAGCAGCTCCGACGGCTATGGCTACACCTTC.